One TCR beta chain is described in this entry. The antigen is undetermined. These data are taken from a study of yellow fever vaccine responses in identical twins. Study-level results: Reportedly, twins' vaccine T cell responses looked partly convergent and partly personalized.

The germline gives CDR1 WNHNN, CDR2 SYGVQD (reference sequence). The CDR3 totals 12 residues. V shed 2 bases and J shed 2 bases, with 3 bases lying between them. MiXCR was run by TCRdb on the RT-PCR reads, yielding one entry per CDR3 protein. Among roughly 510 distinct CDR3 sequences, 70% to 85% were seen once, and the ten largest hold 22%. The source material was T cells from blood (PBMCs), unsorted or a sorted subset (not recorded which), sampled before or after yellow fever vaccination (not recorded which). This chain joins TRBV10-1 and TRBJ1-1; D unresolved. The sequence derives from a female donor who received the yellow fever vaccine. The CDR3 here is CASSETNTEAFF. DNA for the CDR3: TGCGCCAGCAGTGAGACAAACACTGAAGCTTTCTTT.